A single T cell receptor beta chain is shown here with its context. The antigen remains undetermined. These data originate in a study of shared clonotypes between healthy human individuals. Study context: Each donor's CD4 naive and CD4 memory cells filled three plates apiece, CD8 naive two, and CD8 memory one. Notes on the study in general: Sample collection involved blood only; tissue repertoires are likely different. Memory subsets generally showed smaller estimated richness than naive subsets did.

Naive CD8 cells, CD45RO-negative and positively selected for CCR7, excluded terminally differentiated effector memory CD45RA+ cells. Replicate PCRs from sorted subsets contained 200 ng DNA, which is roughly 30,000 T cell genomes. TCRdb keeps only in-frame clones here, not all; method: immunoSEQ multiplex PCR. The sample lists millions of clones, roughly 95% occurring once. V was clipped by 6 bases and J by 0 bases; unmatched bases: 15. The CDR3 totals 18 residues. Germline V gene lookup returns CDR1 MNHEY and CDR2 SMNVEV (reference sequence). Input material: naive CD8+ T cells sorted from blood. The receptor's source is a man between 18 and 35 years old in good health. The chain has TRBV27 and TRBJ2-3, with TRBD2 matching over 7 bases. Here the CDR3 DNA reads TGTGCCAGCAGCCTACAGATAATAATAGCGGGCAGCACAGATACGCAGTATTTT. Translated: CASSLQIIIAGSTDTQYF.